The sequence of this T cell receptor (beta chain) was determined in a study of Graves' ophthalmopathy and Graves' hyperthyroidism. The CDR3 covers 17 residues. In germline, CDR1 is MGHDK, CDR2 SYGVNS. After removal of 5 bases from V and 5 bases from J, the junction contained 14 bases not matched to a gene. TCR beta CDR3 regions were amplified from RNA transcripts. Following a first-round RT-PCR that used HTBI primers, a second-round multiplex PCR was carried out. TCRdb processed the multiplex PCR reads anew with MiXCR; each CDR3 protein has one entry. The profile shows about 590,000 distinct CDR3 sequences, 35% to 40% of them singletons.

The source of this sequence is an adult man with Graves' hyperthyroidism. The chain is built from TRBV25-1 and TRBJ2-5; 10 bases align to TRBD2. What was sequenced was peripheral blood or thyroid tissue (not recorded which). As DNA, the CDR3 is TGTGCCAGCAGTTATCTCGGACTAGCGGCACTGGGGGAGACCCAGTACTTC. This sequence encodes CASSYLGLAALGETQYF.